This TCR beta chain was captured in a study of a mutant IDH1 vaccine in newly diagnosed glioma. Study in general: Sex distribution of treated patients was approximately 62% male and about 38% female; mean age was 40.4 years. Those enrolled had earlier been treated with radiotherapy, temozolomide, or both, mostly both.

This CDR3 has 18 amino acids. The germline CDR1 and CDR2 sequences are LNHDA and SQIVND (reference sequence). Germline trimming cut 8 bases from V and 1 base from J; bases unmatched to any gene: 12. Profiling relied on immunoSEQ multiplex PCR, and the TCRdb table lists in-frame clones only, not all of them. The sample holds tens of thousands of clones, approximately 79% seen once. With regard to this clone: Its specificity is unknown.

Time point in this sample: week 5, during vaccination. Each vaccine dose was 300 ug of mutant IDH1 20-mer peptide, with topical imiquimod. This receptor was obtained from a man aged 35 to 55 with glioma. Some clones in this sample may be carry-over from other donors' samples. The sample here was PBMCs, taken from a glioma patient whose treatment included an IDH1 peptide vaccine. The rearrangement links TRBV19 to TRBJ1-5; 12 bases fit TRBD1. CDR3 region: CASGFPGQGASSNQPQHF. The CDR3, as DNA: TGTGCCAGTGGGTTCCCGGGACAGGGGGCGTCGAGCAATCAGCCCCAGCATTTT.